This TCR beta chain was recorded in a study of spatial heterogeneity in lung cancer. Findings and caveats of the study: Tumor mutation counts were tracked by expanded intratumoral alpha and beta TCR counts.

Time point: sample taken at primary tumor resection. This clonotype occurred many times. Its matching antigen is unknown. The CDR3 runs to 14 residues. CDR1 and CDR2 (germline): SEHNR, FQNEAQ (reference sequence). V was pared by 6 bases and J by 4 bases, with 13 bases between. Via MiXCR, TCRdb re-called the 5' RACE reads, giving one row per CDR3 protein. Here the sample spans 18,000 or so distinct CDR3 sequences, under 7.5% being singletons. The chain carries TRBV7-9 and TRBJ2-1, with unresolved D. Here the sequenced sample was lung tumor tissue, taken at surgery. The sequence derives from a female donor with early-stage non-small cell lung cancer. As DNA, the CDR3 is TGTGCCAGCAGGACTCGGAAAGGTTACAATGAGCAGTTCTTC. Protein sequence: CASRTRKGYNEQFF.